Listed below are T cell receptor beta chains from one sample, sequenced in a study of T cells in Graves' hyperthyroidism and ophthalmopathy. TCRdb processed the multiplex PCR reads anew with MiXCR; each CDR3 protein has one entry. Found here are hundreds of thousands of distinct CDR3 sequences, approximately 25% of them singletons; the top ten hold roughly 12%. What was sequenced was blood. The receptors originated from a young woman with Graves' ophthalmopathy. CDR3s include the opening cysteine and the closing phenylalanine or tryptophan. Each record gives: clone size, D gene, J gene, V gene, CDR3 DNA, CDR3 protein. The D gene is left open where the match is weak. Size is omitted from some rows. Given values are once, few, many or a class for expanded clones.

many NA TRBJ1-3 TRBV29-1 TGCAGCGTTGAACAGGATATCTCTGGAAACACCATATATTTT CSVEQDISGNTIYF
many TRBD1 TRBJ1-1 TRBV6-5 TGTGCCAGCCAGGGGGCCCCCACTGAAGCTTTCTTT CASQGAPTEAFF
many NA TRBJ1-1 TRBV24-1 TGTGCCACCAGTGGTTCCGGAGCCGGGCTCCCTGAAGCTTTCTTT CATSGSGAGLPEAFF
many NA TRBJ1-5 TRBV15 TGTGCCACCAGCAGAGAGGACGCTAACAATCAGCCCCAGCATTTT CATSREDANNQPQHF
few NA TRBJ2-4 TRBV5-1 TGCGCCAGCAGCGCAGAAAAAACCGTCGACATTAAGTACTTC CASSAEKTVDIKYF
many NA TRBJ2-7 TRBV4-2 TGTGCCAGCAGTGTGGACAGTGACTCCTACGAGCAGTACTTC CASSVDSDSYEQYF
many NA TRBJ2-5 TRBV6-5 TGTGCCAGCAGTTGGGGTGGTGGAGAGACCCAGTACTTC CASSWGGGETQYF
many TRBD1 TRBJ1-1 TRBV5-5 TGTGCCAGCAGCTTTCTCCAGGGGGACACTGAAGCTTTCTTT CASSFLQGDTEAFF
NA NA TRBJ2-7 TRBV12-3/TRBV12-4 TGTGCCAGCAGCTTACTGCTCACAGGGTTCGGAGAGCAGTACTTC CASSLLLTGFGEQYF
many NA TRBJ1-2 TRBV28 TGTGCCAGCAGTTCACGGAGGGACGGCTACACCTTC CASSSRRDGYTF
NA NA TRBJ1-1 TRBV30 TGTGCCTGGAGTGTACAGGGCAGGTCGGCTTTCTTT CAWSVQGRSAFF
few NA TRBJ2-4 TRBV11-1 TGTGCCAGCAGCCTGGGGGGTGGAAACATTCAGTACTTC CASSLGGGNIQYF
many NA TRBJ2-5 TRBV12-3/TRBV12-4 TGTGCCAGCAGTTTACTGGCTGGAGAGACCCAGTACTTC CASSLLAGETQYF
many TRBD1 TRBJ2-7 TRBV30 TGTGCCTGGAGTAGGGCGGGACAGGGGGCCTACGAGCAGTACTTC CAWSRAGQGAYEQYF
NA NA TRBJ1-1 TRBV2 TGTGCCAGCAGGGAACAGGGAAGAAATCTTGAAGCTTTCTTT CASREQGRNLEAFF
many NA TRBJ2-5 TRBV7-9 TGTGCCAGCAGCTCGCTCATGGTGGAGACCCAGTACTTC CASSSLMVETQYF
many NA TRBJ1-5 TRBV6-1 TGTGCCAGCAAACGGCACAGGGATAATCAGCCCCAGCATTTT CASKRHRDNQPQHF
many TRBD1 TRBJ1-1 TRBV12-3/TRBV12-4 TGTGCCAGCAGGCCGACAGGGACCACTGAAGCTTTCTTT CASRPTGTTEAFF
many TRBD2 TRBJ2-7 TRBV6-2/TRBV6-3 TGTGCCAGCAAGCGGGGAAGCTCCTACGAGCAGTACTTC CASKRGSSYEQYF
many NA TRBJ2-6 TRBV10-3 TGTGCCATCAGTGAAGAAAACGGGGCCAACGTCCTGACTTTC CAISEENGANVLTF
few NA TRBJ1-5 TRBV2 TGTGCCAGCAGTGGGGGAGTGGGAACTCAGCCCCAGCATTTT CASSGGVGTQPQHF
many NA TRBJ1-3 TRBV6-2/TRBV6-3 TGTGCCAGCAGCCCTGAGGTGGGCCCCGTCTTTGCGGGAAACACCATATATTTT CASSPEVGPVFAGNTIYF
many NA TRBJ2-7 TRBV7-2 TGTGCCAGCAGCTTATACCAACCGGGCTACGAGCAGTACTTC CASSLYQPGYEQYF
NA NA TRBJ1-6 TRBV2 TGTGCCAGCAATCTGGGTGGGGGTAGTTCACCCCTCCACTTT CASNLGGGSSPLHF
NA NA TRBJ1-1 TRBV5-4 TGTGCCAGCAGCTTGGAGGGGGTCGGCTTCAGGGAAGCTTGCTTT CASSLEGVGFREACF
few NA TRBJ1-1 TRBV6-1 TGTGCCAGCAGTGAATTGGGGGGGAACACTGAAGCTTTCTTT CASSELGGNTEAFF
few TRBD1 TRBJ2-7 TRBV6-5 TGTGCCAGCAGTTACCCGGACAGGGGGTCCCACTACGAGCAGTACTTC CASSYPDRGSHYEQYF
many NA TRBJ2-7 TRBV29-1 TGCAGCGTAGTACCGTCTCCATCCTACGAGCAGTACTTC CSVVPSPSYEQYF
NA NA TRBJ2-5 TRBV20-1 TGCAGTGCCTTGCCGTACGGGCGGCAAGAGACCCAGTACTTC CSALPYGRQETQYF
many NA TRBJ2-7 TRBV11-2 TGTGCCAGCAGCTTAACAGGGACGAACGGGGAGCAGTACTTC CASSLTGTNGEQYF
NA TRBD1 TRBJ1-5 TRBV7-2 TGTGCCAGCAGCTTGACGACAGGGGCAAATCAGCCCCAGCATTTT CASSLTTGANQPQHF
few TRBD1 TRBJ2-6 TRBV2 TGTGCCAGGAGACGAAAGGGGGACAGGCTCTCTGGGGCCAACGTCCTGACTTTC CARRRKGDRLSGANVLTF
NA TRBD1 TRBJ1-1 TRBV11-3 TGTGCCAGCAGCCTCAGGGGGGCCACTGAAGCTTTCTTT CASSLRGATEAFF
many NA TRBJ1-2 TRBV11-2 TGTGCCAGCAGCTTAGAGTTCGGCGGTAACTATGGCTACACCTTC CASSLEFGGNYGYTF
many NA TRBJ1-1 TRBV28 TGTGCCAGCATTCTAACGGGGAACACTGAAGCTTTCTTT CASILTGNTEAFF
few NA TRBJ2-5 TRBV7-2 TGTGCCAGCAGCCCTGTTCAGGGGGGAGAGACCCAGTACTTC CASSPVQGGETQYF
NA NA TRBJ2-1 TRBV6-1 TGTGCCAGCCGAAGTGGGTATGAGCAGTTCTTC CASRSGYEQFF
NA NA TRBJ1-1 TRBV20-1 TGCAGCCTGGGATTCGCAGGGCGCAACACTGAAGCTTTCTTT CSLGFAGRNTEAFF
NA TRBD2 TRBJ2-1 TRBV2 TGTGCCAGCAGTGAAGAAGCGGGGAGTAGGGATGAGCAGTTCTTC CASSEEAGSRDEQFF
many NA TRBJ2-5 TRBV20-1 TGCAGTGCCTGGGGGGCAGGGGATGAGACCCAGTACTTC CSAWGAGDETQYF